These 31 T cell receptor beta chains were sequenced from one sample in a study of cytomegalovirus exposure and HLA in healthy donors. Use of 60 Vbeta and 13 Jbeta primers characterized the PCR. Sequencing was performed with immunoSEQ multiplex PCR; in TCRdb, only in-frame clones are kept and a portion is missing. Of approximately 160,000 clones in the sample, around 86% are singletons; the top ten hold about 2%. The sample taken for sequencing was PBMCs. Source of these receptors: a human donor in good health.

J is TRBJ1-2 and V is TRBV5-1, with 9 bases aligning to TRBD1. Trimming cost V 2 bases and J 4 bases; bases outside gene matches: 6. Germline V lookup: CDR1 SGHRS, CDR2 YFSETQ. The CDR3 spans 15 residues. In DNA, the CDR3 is TGCGCCAGCAGCTTAACAGGGGGCGAGGGCTATGGCTACACCTTC. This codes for CASSLTGGEGYGYTF.

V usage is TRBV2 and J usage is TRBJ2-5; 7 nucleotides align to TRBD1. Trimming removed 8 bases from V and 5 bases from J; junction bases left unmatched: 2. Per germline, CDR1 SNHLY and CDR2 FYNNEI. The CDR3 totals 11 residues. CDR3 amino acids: CASPRGETQYF. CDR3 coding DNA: TGTGCCAGCCCCAGGGGGGAGACCCAGTACTTC.

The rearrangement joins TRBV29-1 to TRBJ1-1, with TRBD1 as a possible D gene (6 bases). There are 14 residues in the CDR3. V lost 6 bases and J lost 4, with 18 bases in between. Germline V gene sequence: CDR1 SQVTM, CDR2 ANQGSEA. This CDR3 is CSVGAGIGATEAFF. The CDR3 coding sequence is TGCAGCGTGGGGGCTGGGATAGGGGCCACTGAAGCTTTCTTT.

CDR3 sequence (DNA): TGTGCTAACGGGAGGGGCTCTGGGGCCAACGTCCTGACTTTC. Translated, it gives CANGRGSGANVLTF. V usage is TRBV2 and J usage is TRBJ2-6, with TRBD2 matching over 8 bases. The V gene's germline CDR1 is SNHLY and CDR2 FYNNEI. The CDR3 contains 14 residues.

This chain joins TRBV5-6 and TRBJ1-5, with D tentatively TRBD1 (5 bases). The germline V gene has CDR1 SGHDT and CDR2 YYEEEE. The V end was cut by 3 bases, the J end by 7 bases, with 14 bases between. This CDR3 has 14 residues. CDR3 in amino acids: CASSWGGGLQPQHF. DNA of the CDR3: TGTGCCAGCAGCTGGGGCGGGGGATTGCAGCCCCAGCATTTT.

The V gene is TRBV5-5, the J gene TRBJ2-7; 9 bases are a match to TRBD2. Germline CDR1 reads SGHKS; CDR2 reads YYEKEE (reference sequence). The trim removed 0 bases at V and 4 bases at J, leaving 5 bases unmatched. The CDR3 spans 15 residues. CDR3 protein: CASSLGLAEDYEQYF. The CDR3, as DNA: TGTGCCAGCAGCTTGGGACTAGCGGAGGATTACGAGCAGTACTTC. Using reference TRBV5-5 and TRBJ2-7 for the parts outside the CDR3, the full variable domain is DAGVTQSPTHLIKTRGQQVTLRCSPISGHKSVSWYQQVLGQGPQFIFQYYEKEERGRGNFPDRFSARQFPNYSSELNVNALLLGDSALYLCASSLGLAEDYEQYFGPGTRLTVT.

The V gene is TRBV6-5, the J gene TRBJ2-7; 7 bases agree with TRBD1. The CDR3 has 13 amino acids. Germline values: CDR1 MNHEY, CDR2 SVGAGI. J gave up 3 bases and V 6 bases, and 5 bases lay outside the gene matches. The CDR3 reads CASSRAGGYEQYF. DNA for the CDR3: TGTGCCAGCAGCCGAGCAGGGGGCTACGAGCAGTACTTC.

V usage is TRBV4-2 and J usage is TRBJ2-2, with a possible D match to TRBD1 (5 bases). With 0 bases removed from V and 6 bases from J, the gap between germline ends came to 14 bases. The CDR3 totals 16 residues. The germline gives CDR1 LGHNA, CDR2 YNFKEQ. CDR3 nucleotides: TGTGCCAGCAGCCAAGATCCGAACCGACAGTCCGGGGAGCTGTTTTTT. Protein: CASSQDPNRQSGELFF.

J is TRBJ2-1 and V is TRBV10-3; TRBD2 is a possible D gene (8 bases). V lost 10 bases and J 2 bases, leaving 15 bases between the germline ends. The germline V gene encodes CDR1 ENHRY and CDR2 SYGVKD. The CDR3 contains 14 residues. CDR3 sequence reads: CATGGLVTYNEQFF. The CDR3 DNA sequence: TGTGCCACAGGGGGACTAGTTACCTACAATGAGCAGTTCTTC.

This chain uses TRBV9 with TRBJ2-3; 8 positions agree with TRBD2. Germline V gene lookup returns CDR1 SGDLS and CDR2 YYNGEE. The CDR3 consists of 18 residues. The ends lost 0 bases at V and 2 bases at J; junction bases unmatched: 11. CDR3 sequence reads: CASSVELAGKPPTDTQYF. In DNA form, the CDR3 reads TGTGCCAGCAGCGTAGAATTAGCGGGGAAGCCCCCCACAGATACGCAGTATTTT.

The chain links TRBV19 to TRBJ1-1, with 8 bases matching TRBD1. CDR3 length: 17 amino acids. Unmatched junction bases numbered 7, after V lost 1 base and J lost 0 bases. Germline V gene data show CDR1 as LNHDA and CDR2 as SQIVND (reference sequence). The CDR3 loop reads CASSIVTGGWMNTEAFF. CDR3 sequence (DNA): TGTGCCAGTAGTATAGTCACAGGGGGGTGGATGAACACTGAAGCTTTCTTT.

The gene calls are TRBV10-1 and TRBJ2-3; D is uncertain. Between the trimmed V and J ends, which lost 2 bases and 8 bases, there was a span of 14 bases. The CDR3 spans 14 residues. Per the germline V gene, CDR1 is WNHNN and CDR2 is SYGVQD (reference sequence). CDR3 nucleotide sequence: TGCGCCAGCAGTGAGGAACTACTGCCTGGTACGCAGTATTTT. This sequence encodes CASSEELLPGTQYF.

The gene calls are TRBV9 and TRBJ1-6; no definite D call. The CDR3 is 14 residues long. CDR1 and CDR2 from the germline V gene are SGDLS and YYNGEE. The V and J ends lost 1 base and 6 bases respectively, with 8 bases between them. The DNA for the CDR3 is TGTGCCAGCAGCGTACTAGGCAGTAATTCACCCCTCCACTTT. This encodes CASSVLGSNSPLHF.

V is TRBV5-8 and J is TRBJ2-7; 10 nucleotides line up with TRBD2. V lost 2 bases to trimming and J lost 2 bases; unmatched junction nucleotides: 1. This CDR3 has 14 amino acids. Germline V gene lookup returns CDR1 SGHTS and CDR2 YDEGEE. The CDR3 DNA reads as TGTGCCAGCAGCTTCCTAGCGGGGGCCTACGAGCAGTACTTC. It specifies CASSFLAGAYEQYF.

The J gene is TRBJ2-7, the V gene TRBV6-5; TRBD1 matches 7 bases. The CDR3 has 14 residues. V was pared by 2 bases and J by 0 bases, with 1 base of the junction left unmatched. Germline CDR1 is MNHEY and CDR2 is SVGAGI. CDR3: CASSYRDSSYEQYF. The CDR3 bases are TGTGCCAGCAGTTACCGGGACAGCTCCTACGAGCAGTACTTC.

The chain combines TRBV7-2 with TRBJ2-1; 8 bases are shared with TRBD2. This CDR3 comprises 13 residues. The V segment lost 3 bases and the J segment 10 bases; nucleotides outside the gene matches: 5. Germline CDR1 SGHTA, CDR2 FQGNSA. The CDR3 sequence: CASSLASGREQFF. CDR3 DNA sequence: TGTGCCAGCAGCTTGGCTAGCGGGCGGGAGCAGTTCTTC.

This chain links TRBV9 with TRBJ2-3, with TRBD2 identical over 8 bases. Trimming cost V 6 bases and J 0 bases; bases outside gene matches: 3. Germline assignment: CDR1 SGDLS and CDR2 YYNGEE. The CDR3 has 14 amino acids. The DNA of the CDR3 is TGTGCCAGCAACGGGGGGGCCAGCACAGATACGCAGTATTTT. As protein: CASNGGASTDTQYF. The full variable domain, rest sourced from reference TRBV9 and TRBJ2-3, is DSGVTQTPKHLITATGQRVTLRCSPRSGDLSVYWYQQSLDQGLQFLIQYYNGEERAKGNILERFSAQQFPDLHSELNLSSLELGDSALYFCASNGGASTDTQYFGPGTRLTVL.

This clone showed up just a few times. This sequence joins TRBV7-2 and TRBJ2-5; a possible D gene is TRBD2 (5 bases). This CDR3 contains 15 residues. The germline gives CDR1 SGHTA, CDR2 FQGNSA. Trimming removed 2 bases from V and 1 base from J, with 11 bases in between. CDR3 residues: CASSLFGSGQETQYF. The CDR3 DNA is TGTGCCAGCAGCTTATTCGGAAGCGGCCAAGAGACCCAGTACTTC.

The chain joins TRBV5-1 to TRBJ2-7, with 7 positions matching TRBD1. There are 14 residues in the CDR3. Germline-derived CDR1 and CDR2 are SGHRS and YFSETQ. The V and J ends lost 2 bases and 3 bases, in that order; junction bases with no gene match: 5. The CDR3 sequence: CASSFRQGNYEQYF. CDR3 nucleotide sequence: TGCGCCAGCAGCTTCAGACAGGGAAACTACGAGCAGTACTTC.

CDR3 sequence (DNA): TGTGCCAGCAGCGTAGGGCTAGCGGGGGGAACTGAGCAGTTCTTC. It codes for CASSVGLAGGTEQFF. The chain has TRBV9 and TRBJ2-1; 11 bases match TRBD2. This CDR3 has 15 residues. CDR1 SGDLS and CDR2 YYNGEE come from the germline V gene. V dropped 0 bases and J dropped 9; count of bases not matched to a gene: 5.

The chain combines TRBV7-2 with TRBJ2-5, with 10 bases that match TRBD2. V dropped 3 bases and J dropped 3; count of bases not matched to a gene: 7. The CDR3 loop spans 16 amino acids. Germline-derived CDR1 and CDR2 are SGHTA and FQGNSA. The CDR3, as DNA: TGTGCCAGCAGCTTGAGAAGCGGGGGGGGCGAAGAGACCCAGTACTTC. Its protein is CASSLRSGGGEETQYF.

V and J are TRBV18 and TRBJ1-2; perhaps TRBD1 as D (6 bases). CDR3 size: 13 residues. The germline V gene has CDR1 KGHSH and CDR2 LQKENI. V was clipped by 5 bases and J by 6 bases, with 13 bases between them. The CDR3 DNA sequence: TGTGCCAGCTCATCAGGGGCAGGGGATGGCTACACCTTC. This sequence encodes CASSSGAGDGYTF.

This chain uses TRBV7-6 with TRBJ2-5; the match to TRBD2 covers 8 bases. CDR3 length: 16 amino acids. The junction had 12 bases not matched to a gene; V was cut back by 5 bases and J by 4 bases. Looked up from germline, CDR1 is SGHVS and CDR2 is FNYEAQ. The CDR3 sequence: CASSQLGGGRVETQYF. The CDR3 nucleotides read TGTGCCAGCAGCCAACTAGGCGGGGGGAGGGTAGAGACCCAGTACTTC.

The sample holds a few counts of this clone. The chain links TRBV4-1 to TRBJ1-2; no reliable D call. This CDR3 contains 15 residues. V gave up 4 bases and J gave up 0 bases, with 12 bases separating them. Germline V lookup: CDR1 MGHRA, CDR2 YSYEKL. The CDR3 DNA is TGCGCCAGCAGCCCCAGGAAGGAGGCTAACTATGGCTACACCTTC. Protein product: CASSPRKEANYGYTF.

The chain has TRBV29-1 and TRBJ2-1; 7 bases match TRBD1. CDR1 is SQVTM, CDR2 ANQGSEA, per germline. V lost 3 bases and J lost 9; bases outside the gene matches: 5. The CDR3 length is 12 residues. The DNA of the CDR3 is TGCAGCGTTGAGATACAGGGGCCTGAGCAGTTCTTC. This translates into CSVEIQGPEQFF.

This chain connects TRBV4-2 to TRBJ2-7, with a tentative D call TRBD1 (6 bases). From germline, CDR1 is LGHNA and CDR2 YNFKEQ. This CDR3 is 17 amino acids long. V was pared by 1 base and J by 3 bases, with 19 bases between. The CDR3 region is CASSQGGLIPRGYEQYF. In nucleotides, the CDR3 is TGTGCCAGCAGCCAAGGGGGTCTCATTCCCAGGGGCTACGAGCAGTACTTC.

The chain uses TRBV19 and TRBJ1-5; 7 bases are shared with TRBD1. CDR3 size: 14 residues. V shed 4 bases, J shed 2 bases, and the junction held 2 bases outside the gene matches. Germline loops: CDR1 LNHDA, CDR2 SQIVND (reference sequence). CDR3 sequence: CASSTTGGNQPQHF. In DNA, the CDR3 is TGTGCCAGTAGTACTACAGGGGGCAATCAGCCCCAGCATTTT.

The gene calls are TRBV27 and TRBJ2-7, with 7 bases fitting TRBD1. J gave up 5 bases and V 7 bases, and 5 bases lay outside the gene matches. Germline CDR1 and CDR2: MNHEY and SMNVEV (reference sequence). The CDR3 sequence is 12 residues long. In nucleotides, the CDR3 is TGTGCCAGCAAGAGGGGGCTGAACGAGCAGTACTTC. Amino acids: CASKRGLNEQYF.

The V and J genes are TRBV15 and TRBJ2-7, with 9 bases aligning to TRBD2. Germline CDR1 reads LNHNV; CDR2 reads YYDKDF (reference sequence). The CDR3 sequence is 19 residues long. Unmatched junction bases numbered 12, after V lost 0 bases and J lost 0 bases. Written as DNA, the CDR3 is TGTGCCACCAGCAGAGATCTCGAGCGGGGGGCGCAACACTCCTACGAGCAGTACTTC. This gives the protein CATSRDLERGAQHSYEQYF. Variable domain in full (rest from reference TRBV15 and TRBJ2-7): DAMVIQNPRYQVTQFGKPVTLSCSQTLNHNVMYWYQQKSSQAPKLLFHYYDKDFNNEADTPDNFQSRRPNTSFCFLDIRSPGLGDTAMYLCATSRDLERGAQHSYEQYFGPGTRLTVT.

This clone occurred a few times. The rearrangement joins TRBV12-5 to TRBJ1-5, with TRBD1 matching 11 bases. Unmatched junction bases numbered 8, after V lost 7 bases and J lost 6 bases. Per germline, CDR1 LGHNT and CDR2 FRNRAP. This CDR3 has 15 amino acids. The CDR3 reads CASAGGQGGGQPQHF. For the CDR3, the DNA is TGTGCTAGTGCCGGGGGACAGGGGGGAGGTCAGCCCCAGCATTTT.

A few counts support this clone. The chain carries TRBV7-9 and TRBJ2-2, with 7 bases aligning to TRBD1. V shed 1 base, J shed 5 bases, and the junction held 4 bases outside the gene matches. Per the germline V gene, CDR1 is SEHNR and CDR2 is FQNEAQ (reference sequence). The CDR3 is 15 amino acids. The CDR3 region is CASSLVETGTGELFF. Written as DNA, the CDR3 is TGTGCCAGCAGCTTAGTGGAGACAGGGACCGGGGAGCTGTTTTTT.